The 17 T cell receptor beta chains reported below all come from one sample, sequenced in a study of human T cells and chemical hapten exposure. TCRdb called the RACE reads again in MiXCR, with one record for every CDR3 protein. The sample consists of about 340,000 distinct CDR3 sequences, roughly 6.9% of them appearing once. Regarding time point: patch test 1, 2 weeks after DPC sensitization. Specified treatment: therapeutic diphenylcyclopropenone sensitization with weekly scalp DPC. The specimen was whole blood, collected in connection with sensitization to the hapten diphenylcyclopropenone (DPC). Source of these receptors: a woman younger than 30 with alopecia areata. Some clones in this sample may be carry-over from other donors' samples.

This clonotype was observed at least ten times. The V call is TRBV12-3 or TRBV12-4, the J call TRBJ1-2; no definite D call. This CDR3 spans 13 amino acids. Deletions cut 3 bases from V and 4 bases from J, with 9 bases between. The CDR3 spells CASSFGTGYGYTF. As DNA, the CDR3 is TGTGCCAGCAGTTTTGGCACCGGCTATGGCTACACCTTC.

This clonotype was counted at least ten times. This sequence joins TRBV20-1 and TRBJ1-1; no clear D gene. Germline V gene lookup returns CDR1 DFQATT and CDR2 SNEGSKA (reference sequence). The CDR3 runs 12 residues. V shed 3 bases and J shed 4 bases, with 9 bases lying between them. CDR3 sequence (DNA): TGCAGTGCTAGGGTGGTAAGCACTGAAGCTTTCTTT. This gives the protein CSARVVSTEAFF.

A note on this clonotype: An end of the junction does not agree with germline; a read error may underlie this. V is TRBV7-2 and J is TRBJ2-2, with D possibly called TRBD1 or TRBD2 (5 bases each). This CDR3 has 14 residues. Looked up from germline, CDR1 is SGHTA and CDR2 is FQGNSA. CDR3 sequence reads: CASTNTGGTGELYF. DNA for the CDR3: TGTGCCAGCACCAACACAGGAGGCACCGGGGAGCTGTATTTT.

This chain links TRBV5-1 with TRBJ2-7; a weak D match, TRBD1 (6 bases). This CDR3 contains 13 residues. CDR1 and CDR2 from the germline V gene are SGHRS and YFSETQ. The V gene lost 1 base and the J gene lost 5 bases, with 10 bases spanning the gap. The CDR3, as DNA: TGCGCCAGCAGCTTGCACAGGGCGAACGAGCAGTACTTC. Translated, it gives CASSLHRANEQYF. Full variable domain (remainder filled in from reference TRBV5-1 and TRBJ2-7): KAGVTQTPRYLIKTRGQQVTLSCSPISGHRSVSWYQQTPGQGLQFLFEYFSETQRNKGNFPGRFSGRQFSNSRSEMNVSTLELGDSALYLCASSLHRANEQYFGPGTRLTVT.

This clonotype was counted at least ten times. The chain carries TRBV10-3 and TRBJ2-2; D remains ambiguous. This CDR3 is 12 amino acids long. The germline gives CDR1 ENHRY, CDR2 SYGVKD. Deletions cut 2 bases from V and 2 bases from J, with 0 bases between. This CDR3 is CAISENTGELFF. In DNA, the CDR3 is TGTGCCATCAGTGAGAACACCGGGGAGCTGTTTTTT.

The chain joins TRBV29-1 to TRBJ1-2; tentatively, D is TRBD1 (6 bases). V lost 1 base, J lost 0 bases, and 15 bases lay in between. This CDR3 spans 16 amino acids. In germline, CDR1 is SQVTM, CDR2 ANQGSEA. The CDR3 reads CSVEGTRQASNYGYTF. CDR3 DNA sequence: TGCAGCGTTGAAGGTACACGACAGGCCTCTAACTATGGCTACACCTTC. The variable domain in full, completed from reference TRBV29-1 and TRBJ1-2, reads SAVISQKPSRDICQRGTSLTIQCQVDSQVTMMFWYRQQPGQSLTLIATANQGSEATYESGFVIDKFPISRPNLTFSTLTVSNMSPEDSSIYLCSVEGTRQASNYGYTFGSGTRLTVV.

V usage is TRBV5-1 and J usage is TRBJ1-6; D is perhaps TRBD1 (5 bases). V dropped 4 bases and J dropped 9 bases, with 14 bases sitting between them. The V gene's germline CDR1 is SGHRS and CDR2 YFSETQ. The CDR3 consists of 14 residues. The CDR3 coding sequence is TGCGCCAGCAGCGGGGCAGTGGAGGGTTCACCCCTCCACTTT. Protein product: CASSGAVEGSPLHF.

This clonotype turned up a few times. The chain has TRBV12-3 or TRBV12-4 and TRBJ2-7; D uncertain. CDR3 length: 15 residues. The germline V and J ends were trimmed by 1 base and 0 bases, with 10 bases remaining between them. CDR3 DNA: TGTGCCAGCAGTTTAGAGGTATCGAGCTCCTACGAGCAGTACTTC. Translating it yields CASSLEVSSSYEQYF.

CDR3 nucleotide sequence: TGTGCCAGCAGTTTATCGACGACACCCAGGGGGGAAGCTTTCTTT. It translates to CASSLSTTPRGEAFF. The chain employs TRBV27 and TRBJ1-1, with 7 positions matching TRBD1. The CDR3 spans 15 residues. The germline CDR1 and CDR2 sequences are MNHEY and SMNVEV (reference sequence). J lost 8 bases, V lost 0 bases, and 9 bases had no gene match.

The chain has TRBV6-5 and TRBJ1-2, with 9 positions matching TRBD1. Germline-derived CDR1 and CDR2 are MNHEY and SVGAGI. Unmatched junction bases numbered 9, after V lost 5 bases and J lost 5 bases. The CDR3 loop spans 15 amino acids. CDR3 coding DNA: TGTGCCAGCAGTCCGCCAGGACAGGGGCCTTATGGCTACACCTTC. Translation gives CASSPPGQGPYGYTF.

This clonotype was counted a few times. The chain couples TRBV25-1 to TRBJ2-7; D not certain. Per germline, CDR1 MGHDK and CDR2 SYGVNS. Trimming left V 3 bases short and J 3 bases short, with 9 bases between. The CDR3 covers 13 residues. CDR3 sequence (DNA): TGTGCCAGCAGTGAGGTGTCAGTCTACGAGCAGTACTTC. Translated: CASSEVSVYEQYF.

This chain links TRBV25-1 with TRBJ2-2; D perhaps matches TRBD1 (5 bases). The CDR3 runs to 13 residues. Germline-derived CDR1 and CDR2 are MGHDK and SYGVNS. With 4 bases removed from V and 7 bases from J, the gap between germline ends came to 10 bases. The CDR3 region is CASSVTGDGELFF. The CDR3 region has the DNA TGTGCCAGCAGTGTAACAGGTGACGGGGAGCTGTTTTTT.

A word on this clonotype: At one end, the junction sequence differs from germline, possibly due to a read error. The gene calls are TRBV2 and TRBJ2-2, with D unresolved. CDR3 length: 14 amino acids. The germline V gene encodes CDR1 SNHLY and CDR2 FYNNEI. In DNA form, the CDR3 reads TGTACCAGCAGTGAAGAACTGAACACCGGGGAGCTGTTTTTT. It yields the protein CTSSEELNTGELFF.

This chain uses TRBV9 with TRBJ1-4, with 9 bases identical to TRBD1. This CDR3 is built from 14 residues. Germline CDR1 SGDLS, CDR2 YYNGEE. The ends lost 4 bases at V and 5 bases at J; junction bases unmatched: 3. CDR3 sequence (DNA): TGTGCCAGCAGCATCGGACAGGGGAATGAAAAACTGTTTTTT. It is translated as CASSIGQGNEKLFF.

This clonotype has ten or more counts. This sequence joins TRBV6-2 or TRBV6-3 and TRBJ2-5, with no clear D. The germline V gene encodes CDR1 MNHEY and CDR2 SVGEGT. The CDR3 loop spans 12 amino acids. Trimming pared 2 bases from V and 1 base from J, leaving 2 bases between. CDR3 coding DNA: TGTGCCAGCAGTTACCTCCAAGAGACCCAGTACTTC. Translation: CASSYLQETQYF.

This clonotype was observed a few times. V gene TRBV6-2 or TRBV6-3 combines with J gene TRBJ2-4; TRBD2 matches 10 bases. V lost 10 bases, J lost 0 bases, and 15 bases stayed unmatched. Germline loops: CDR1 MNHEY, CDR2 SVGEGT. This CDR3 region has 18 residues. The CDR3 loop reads CATRSERGGKVAKNIQYF. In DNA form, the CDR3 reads TGTGCCACCCGCTCGGAGCGGGGGGGCAAAGTAGCCAAAAACATTCAGTACTTC.

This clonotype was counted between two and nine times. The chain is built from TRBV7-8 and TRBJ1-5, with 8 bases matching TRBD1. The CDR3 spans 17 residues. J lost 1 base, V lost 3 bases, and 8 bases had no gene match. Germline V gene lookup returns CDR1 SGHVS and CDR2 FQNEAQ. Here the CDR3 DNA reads TGTGCCAGCAGCTTGTATTTACAGGGGGGGAGCAATCAGCCCCAGCATTTT. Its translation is CASSLYLQGGSNQPQHF.